The TCR beta chain under discussion was sequenced for a study of T cell repertoires in cytomegalovirus infection. Study-wide context: Indications of both CMV infection and matching HLA type were provided by public TCR beta signatures. General study points: What dominated the ex vivo response were HLA-C-restricted CMV-specific TCR beta clonotypes. Summed frequency of public TCR beta families distinguished CMV carriers with the relevant HLA.

The sample holds many counts of this clonotype. The antigen is undetermined. V lost 7 bases and J lost 0; bases outside the gene matches: 5. The germline gives CDR1 SEHNR, CDR2 FQNEAQ (reference sequence). The CDR3 totals 15 residues. TCRdb processed the reads anew with MiXCR; each CDR3 protein has one entry. In the table there are a few hundred thousand distinct CDR3 sequences, roughly 17% of which are singletons. Sample: PBMCs. This TCR derives from a human donor in good health (CMV status not recorded). Some clones in this sample may be carry-over from other donors' samples. This chain joins TRBV7-9 and TRBJ2-1, with 8 bases that match TRBD1. DNA of the CDR3: TGTGCCAGCATCCAGGGGGCGAGCTCCTACAATGAGCAGTTCTTC. This translates into CASIQGASSYNEQFF.